What follows are 7 T cell receptor beta chains derived from one specimen sequenced in a study of early T cells in non-severe SARS-CoV-2 infection. A single record per CDR3 protein comes from TCRdb applying MiXCR to the 5' RACE reads. The sample consists of 59,000 or so distinct CDR3 sequences, roughly 12% of them appearing once. Sequences were derived from whole blood, sampled at baseline. The receptors derive from an adult who was a healthcare worker with PCR-confirmed SARS-CoV-2 infection or an uninfected control (not recorded which).

This rearrangement joins TRBV20-1 to TRBJ1-1; D ambiguous. Germline V CDR1 and CDR2: DFQATT, SNEGSKA (reference sequence). Deletions cut 3 bases from V and 5 bases from J, with 10 bases between. This CDR3 is 12 amino acids long. The CDR3 reads CSARGRVTEAFF. The DNA of the CDR3 is TGCAGTGCTAGGGGTCGAGTTACTGAAGCTTTCTTT.

There are many counts of this clonotype. The chain carries TRBV27 and TRBJ2-3; 7 bases fit TRBD2. In germline, CDR1 is MNHEY, CDR2 SMNVEV (reference sequence). The CDR3 contains 16 residues. With 6 bases clipped from V and 0 bases from J, the junction kept 9 bases outside the gene matches. CDR3 in DNA: TGTGCCAGCAGCCTTATGGGGGGGGGAAGCACAGATACGCAGTATTTT. It yields the protein CASSLMGGGSTDTQYF.

This clonotype was counted only a few times. The chain combines TRBV14 with TRBJ2-1; D possibly corresponds to TRBD2 (6 bases). CDR1 SGHDN and CDR2 FVKESK come from the germline V gene. This CDR3 comprises 18 residues. Trimming cost V 0 bases and J 0 bases, with 15 bases left between them. For the CDR3, the DNA is TGTGCCAGCAGCCAAGATGGGGACTTAAAAAGCTCCTACAATGAGCAGTTCTTC. Its translation: CASSQDGDLKSSYNEQFF.

Only a few counts were recorded for this clonotype. This chain joins TRBV12-3 or TRBV12-4 and TRBJ2-3; TRBD2 matches at 9 bases. This CDR3 has 16 residues. The V segment lost 5 bases and the J segment 2 bases; nucleotides outside the gene matches: 8. The CDR3 loop is CASSLTTSGPTDTQYF. The CDR3 nucleotides are TGTGCCAGCAGTCTAACGACTAGCGGACCCACAGATACGCAGTATTTT.

This clonotype showed up just a few times. This chain uses TRBV28 with TRBJ1-4; 9 nucleotides align to TRBD1. CDR3 length equals 18 residues. CDR1 and CDR2 from the germline V gene are MDHEN and SYDVKM. Trimming at V came to 3 bases and at J to 3 bases, leaving 11 bases not matched to a gene. The CDR3 bases are TGTGCCAGCAGTTTTCCCGGGACAGGGAGGCGACCTAATGAAAAACTGTTTTTT. Protein sequence: CASSFPGTGRRPNEKLFF.

The rearrangement joins TRBV2 to TRBJ2-6; the D is unclear. CDR1 and CDR2 (germline): SNHLY, FYNNEI. CDR3 length: 15 residues. V was clipped by 3 bases and J by 0 bases, with 6 bases between them. The CDR3 DNA reads TGTGCCAGCAGTGATTGGACCTCTGGGGCCAACGTCCTGACTTTC. It specifies CASSDWTSGANVLTF.

In its sample, this clonotype was seen many times. The J gene is TRBJ2-2, the V gene TRBV4-3; D possibly corresponds to TRBD2 (5 bases). Trimming shortened V by 1 base and J by 4 bases, and 13 bases separated the two germline ends. CDR1 and CDR2 from the germline V gene are LGHNA and YSLEER. The CDR3 covers 16 residues. The CDR3 DNA is TGCGCCAGCAGCCAAGGTCTAGCCTCCCTCACCGGGGAGCTGTTTTTT. This gives the protein CASSQGLASLTGELFF.